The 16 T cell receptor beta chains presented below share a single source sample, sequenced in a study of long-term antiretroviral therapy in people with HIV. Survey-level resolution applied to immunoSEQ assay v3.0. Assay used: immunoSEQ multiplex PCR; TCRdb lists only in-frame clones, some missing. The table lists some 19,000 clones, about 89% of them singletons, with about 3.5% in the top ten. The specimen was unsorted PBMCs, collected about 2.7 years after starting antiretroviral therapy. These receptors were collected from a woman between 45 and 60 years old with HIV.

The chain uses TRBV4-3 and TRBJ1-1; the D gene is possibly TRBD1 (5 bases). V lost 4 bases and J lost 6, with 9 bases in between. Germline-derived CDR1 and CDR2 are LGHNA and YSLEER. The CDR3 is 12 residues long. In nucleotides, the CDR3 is TGCGCCAGCAGCCGGGGGAGCTCTGAAGCTTTCTTT. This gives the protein CASSRGSSEAFF.

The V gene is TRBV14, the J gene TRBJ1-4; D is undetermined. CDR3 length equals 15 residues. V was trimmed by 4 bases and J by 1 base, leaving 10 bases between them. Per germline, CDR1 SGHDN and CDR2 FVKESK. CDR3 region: CASSRSILTNEKLFF. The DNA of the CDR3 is TGTGCCAGCAGCCGGTCGATATTAACTAATGAAAAACTGTTTTTT.

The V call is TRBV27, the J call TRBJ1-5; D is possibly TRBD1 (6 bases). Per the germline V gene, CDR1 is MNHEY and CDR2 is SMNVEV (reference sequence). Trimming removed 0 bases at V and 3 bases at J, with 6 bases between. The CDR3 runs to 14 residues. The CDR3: CASSLSGANQPQHF. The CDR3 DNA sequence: TGTGCCAGCAGTTTATCGGGGGCCAATCAGCCCCAGCATTTT.

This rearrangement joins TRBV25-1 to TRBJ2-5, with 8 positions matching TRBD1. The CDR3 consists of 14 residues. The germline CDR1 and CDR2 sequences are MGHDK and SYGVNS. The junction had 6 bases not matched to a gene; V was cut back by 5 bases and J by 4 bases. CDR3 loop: CASSTAGTGETQYF. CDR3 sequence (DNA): TGTGCCAGCAGTACAGCCGGGACAGGAGAGACCCAGTACTTC.

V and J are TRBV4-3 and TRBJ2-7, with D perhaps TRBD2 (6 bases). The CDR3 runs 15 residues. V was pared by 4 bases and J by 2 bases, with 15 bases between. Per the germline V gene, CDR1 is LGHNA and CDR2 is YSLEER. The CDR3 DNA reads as TGCGCCAGCAGCCTTTTTGGCACGGGAGCCTACGAGCAGTACTTC. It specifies CASSLFGTGAYEQYF.

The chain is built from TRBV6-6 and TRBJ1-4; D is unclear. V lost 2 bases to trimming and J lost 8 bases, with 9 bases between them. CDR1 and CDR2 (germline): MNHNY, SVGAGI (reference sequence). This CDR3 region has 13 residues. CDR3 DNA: TGTGCCAGCAGTTACGGCCTCGGGGAAAAACTGTTTTTT. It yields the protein CASSYGLGEKLFF.

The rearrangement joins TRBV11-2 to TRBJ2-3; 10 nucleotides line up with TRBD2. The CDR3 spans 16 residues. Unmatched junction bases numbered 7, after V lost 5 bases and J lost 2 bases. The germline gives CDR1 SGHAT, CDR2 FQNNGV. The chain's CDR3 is CASSPTLAGNTDTQYF. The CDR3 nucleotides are TGTGCCAGCAGCCCGACACTAGCGGGGAACACAGATACGCAGTATTTT.

The CDR3 spells CSVEAWGGSSRDTQYF. The CDR3 DNA follows: TGCAGCGTTGAGGCTTGGGGAGGGTCCTCGCGAGATACGCAGTATTTT. The chain uses TRBV29-1 and TRBJ2-3; 7 positions match TRBD2. Germline trimming cut 3 bases from V and 5 bases from J; bases unmatched to any gene: 14. Germline CDR1 reads SQVTM; CDR2 reads ANQGSEA. This CDR3 is 16 amino acids long.

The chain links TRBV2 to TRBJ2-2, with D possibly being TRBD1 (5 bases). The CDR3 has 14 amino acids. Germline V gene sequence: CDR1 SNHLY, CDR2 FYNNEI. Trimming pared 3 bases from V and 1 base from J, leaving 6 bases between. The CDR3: CASSDRVNTGELFF. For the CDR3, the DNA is TGTGCCAGCAGTGACAGGGTGAACACCGGGGAGCTGTTTTTT.

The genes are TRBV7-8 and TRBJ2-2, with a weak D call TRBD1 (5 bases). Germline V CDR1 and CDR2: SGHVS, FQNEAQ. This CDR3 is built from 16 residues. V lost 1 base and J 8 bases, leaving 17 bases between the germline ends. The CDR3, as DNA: TGTGCCAGCAGCTTAGAAGGACACCTGAAGGGAGGGGAGCTGTTTTTT. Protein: CASSLEGHLKGGELFF.

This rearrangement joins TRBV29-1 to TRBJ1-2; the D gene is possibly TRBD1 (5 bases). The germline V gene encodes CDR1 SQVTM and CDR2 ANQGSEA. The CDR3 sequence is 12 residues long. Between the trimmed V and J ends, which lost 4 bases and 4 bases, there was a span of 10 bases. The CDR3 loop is CSVAEGTYGYTF. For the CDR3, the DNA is TGCAGCGTTGCTGAGGGGACCTATGGCTACACCTTC.

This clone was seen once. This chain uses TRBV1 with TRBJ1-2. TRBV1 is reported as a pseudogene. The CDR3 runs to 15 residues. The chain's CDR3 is CTSRKGEGEVYGYTF. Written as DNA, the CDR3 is TGCACCAGCAGGAAAGGGGAGGGGGAGGTCTATGGCTACACCTTC.

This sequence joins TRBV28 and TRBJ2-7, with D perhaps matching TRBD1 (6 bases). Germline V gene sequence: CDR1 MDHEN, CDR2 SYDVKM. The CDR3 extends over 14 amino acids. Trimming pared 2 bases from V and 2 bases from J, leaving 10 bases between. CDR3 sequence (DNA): TGTGCCAGCAGTTTAGGGGGCAGGGCCTACGAGCAGTACTTC. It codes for CASSLGGRAYEQYF.

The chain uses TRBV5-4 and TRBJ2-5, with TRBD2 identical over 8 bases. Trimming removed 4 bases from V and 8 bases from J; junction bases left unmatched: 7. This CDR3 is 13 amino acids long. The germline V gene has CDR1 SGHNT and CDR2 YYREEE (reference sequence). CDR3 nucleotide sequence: TGTGCCAGCAGCCCCGGGACTAGGGTTACCCAGTACTTC. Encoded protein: CASSPGTRVTQYF.

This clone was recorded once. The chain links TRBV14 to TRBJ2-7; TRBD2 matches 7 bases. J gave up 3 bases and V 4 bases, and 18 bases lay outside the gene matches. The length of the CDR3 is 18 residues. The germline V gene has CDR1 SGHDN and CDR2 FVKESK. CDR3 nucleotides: TGTGCCAGCAGCCCCACGCCCCGCGAAGCGGGATGGGGCTACGAGCAGTACTTC. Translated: CASSPTPREAGWGYEQYF.

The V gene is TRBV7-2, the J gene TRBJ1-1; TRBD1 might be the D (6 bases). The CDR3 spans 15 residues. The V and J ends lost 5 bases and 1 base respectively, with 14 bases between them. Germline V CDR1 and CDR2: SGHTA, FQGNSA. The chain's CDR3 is CASSTWTAGNTEAFF. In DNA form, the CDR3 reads TGTGCCAGCAGCACCTGGACAGCCGGGAACACTGAAGCTTTCTTT.